The rows below give T cell receptor beta chains drawn from one sample of a study of PD-1 blockade in mismatch repair-deficient tumors. Method: immunoSEQ multiplex PCR; TCRdb's copy keeps in-frame clones and lacks some. This sample carries about 9,400 clones, more than 80% of them seen once, and the ten largest clones take approximately 0.92%. This material consisted of PBMCs, taken less than 47 weeks after starting pembrolizumab. Receptors were obtained from an adult with mismatch repair-deficient cancer. Both conserved end residues are part of each CDR3. D genes are given only for firm matches. Some rows mark clone size as missing; the rest say once, few, many or name a class of expanded clone.

V gene	D gene	J gene	clone size	CDR3 protein	CDR3 DNA
TRBV29-1	NA	TRBJ1-4	NA	CSVTNRAINEKLFF	TGCAGCGTGACCAACAGGGCGATTAATGAAAAACTGTTTTTT
TRBV7-6	NA	TRBJ2-5	NA	CASSSGRGLETQYF	TGTGCCAGCAGCTCCGGCCGCGGGTTGGAGACCCAGTACTTC
TRBV5-5	NA	TRBJ1-2	NA	CASSPGAEYGYTF	TGTGCCAGCAGCCCTGGGGCTGAATATGGCTACACCTTC
TRBV6-1	NA	TRBJ1-1	once	CASSEGAENTEAFF	TGTGCCAGCAGTGAGGGAGCAGAGAACACTGAAGCTTTCTTT
TRBV10-1	TRBD2	TRBJ2-1	NA	CASSESVGGSYNEQFF	TGCGCCAGCAGTGAGTCCGTGGGAGGGTCCTACAATGAGCAGTTCTTC
TRBV5-6	NA	TRBJ2-2	NA	CASSLGGRNTGELFF	TGTGCCAGCAGCTTGGGGGGGCGGAACACCGGGGAGCTGTTTTTT
TRBV25-1	NA	TRBJ2-1	NA	CASSEIGQVRRGYNEQFF	TGTGCCAGCAGTGAAATCGGCCAGGTCAGGAGGGGTTACAATGAGCAGTTCTTC
TRBV5-1	TRBD2	TRBJ2-1	NA	CASSLGRGSSYNEQFF	TGCGCCAGCAGCTTGGGACGCGGGAGCTCCTACAATGAGCAGTTCTTC
TRBV5-1	TRBD1	TRBJ2-7	few	CASSWTGTLGEQYF	TGCGCCAGCAGCTGGACAGGGACCCTGGGCGAGCAGTACTTC
TRBV5-4	NA	TRBJ2-1	NA	CASSLSQGYEQFF	TGTGCCAGCAGCTTGTCCCAGGGATACGAGCAGTTCTTC
TRBV9	TRBD2	TRBJ2-3	NA	CASSVLAENTDTQYF	TGTGCCAGCAGCGTACTAGCGGAGAACACAGATACGCAGTATTTT
TRBV5-1	NA	TRBJ1-3	NA	CASRLQQGAGNTIYF	TGCGCCAGCAGACTTCAACAGGGAGCTGGAAACACCATATATTTT
TRBV28	NA	TRBJ1-2	NA	CASSFGRNGYTF	TGTGCCAGCAGTTTTGGTAGAAATGGCTACACCTTC
TRBV28	TRBD1	TRBJ1-2	once	CASRGQAKYGYTF	TGTGCCAGCCGCGGACAGGCCAAGTATGGCTACACCTTC
TRBV4-2	TRBD1	TRBJ1-1	NA	CASSQYDRDNTEAFF	TGTGCCAGCAGCCAATATGACAGGGACAACACTGAAGCTTTCTTT
TRBV7-9	TRBD1	TRBJ1-1	NA	CASSLQGAGTEAFF	TGTGCCAGCAGCTTACAGGGGGCTGGCACTGAAGCTTTCTTT
TRBV5-1	NA	TRBJ2-1	once	CASSLNFRDNEQFF	TGCGCCAGCAGCTTGAATTTTCGTGACAATGAGCAGTTCTTC
TRBV19	TRBD2	TRBJ2-2	NA	CASTQTDRLAVYTGELFF	TGTGCCAGTACCCAAACAGATCGACTAGCGGTGTACACCGGGGAGCTGTTTTTT
TRBV5-1	NA	TRBJ2-7	NA	CASSLEQNGYEQYF	TGCGCCAGCAGCTTGGAACAGAATGGATACGAGCAGTACTTC
TRBV2	NA	TRBJ1-5	NA	CASSEATISNQPQHF	TGTGCCAGCAGTGAAGCGACAATTAGCAATCAGCCCCAGCATTTT
TRBV11-1	NA	TRBJ2-5	NA	CASSLVAGRYQETQYF	TGTGCCAGCAGCTTAGTGGCGGGCCGGTACCAAGAGACCCAGTACTTC
TRBV5-8	NA	TRBJ1-3	once	CASNPTDSGNTIYF	TGTGCCAGCAACCCGACTGACTCTGGAAACACCATATATTTT
TRBV9	TRBD1	TRBJ2-7	NA	CASSVGDSGAYEQYF	TGTGCCAGCAGCGTCGGGGACAGCGGAGCGTACGAGCAGTACTTC
TRBV19	TRBD1	TRBJ2-4	NA	CASSINRDRPNIQYF	TGTGCCAGTAGTATAAACCGGGACAGGCCAAACATTCAGTACTTC
TRBV30	TRBD2	TRBJ2-1	NA	CAWSGTSGRPSSYNEQFF	TGTGCCTGGAGTGGGACTAGCGGGAGGCCGAGCTCCTACAATGAGCAGTTCTTC
TRBV6-6	TRBD1	TRBJ1-2	NA	CASSGHRGLVYGYTF	TGTGCCAGCAGTGGACACAGGGGACTGGTCTATGGCTACACCTTC
TRBV2	TRBD1	TRBJ2-1	NA	CASRGQGSSYNEQFF	TGTGCCAGCAGGGGACAGGGGAGCTCCTACAATGAGCAGTTCTTC
TRBV30	NA	TRBJ2-1	NA	CAWRGLGGEQFF	TGTGCCTGGCGGGGACTAGGGGGCGAGCAGTTCTTC
TRBV2	TRBD1	TRBJ2-7	NA	CASRSDRGGSYEQYF	TGTGCCAGCAGATCCGACAGGGGTGGATCCTACGAGCAGTACTTC
TRBV6-6	TRBD2	TRBJ2-7	NA	CASSYRASGSYEQYF	TGTGCCAGCAGTTACAGGGCTAGCGGGAGTTACGAGCAGTACTTC
TRBV2	TRBD2	TRBJ2-7	NA	CASSAPSGSDEQYF	TGTGCCAGCAGTGCGCCTAGCGGGAGCGACGAGCAGTACTTC
TRBV7-3	TRBD1	TRBJ2-2	once	CASSLPDRAHTGELFF	TGTGCCAGCAGCCTTCCCGACAGGGCCCACACCGGGGAGCTGTTTTTT
TRBV12-2	NA	TRBJ1-6	NA	CASRSTGISSPLHF	TGTGCAAGTCGCTCGACAGGGATTAGTTCACCCCTCCACTTT
TRBV19	TRBD1	TRBJ1-6	NA	CASNAGRGQGGGNSPLHF	TGTGCCAGTAACGCTGGTCGGGGACAGGGGGGTGGTAATTCACCCCTCCACTTT
TRBV19	TRBD1	TRBJ2-1	NA	CASSSAGTGTYNEQFF	TGTGCCAGTAGTTCCGCCGGGACAGGGACCTACAATGAGCAGTTCTTC
TRBV2	NA	TRBJ1-1	NA	CASILNTEAFF	TGTGCCAGCATCTTGAACACTGAAGCTTTCTTT